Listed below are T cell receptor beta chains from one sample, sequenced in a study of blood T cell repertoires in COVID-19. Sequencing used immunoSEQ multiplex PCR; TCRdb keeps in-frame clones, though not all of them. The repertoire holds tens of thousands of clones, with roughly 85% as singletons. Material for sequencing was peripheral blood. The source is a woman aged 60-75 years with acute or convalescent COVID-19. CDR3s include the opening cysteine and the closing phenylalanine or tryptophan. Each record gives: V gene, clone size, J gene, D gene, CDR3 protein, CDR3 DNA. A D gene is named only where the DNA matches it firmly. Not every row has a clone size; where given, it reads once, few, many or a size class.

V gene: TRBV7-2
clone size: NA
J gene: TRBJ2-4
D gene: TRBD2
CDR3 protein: CASSLGGGRTKNIQYF
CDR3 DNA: TGTGCCAGCAGCTTGGGGGGGGGACGGACCAAAAACATTCAGTACTTC

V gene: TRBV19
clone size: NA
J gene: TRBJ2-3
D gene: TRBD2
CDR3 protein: CASSPTSSTDTQYF
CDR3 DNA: TGTGCCAGTAGTCCGACTAGCTCTACAGATACGCAGTATTTT

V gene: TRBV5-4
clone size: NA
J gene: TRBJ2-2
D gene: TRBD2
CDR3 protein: CASSFYGRRTGELFF
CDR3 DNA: TGTGCCAGCAGCTTCTACGGGAGGAGAACCGGGGAGCTGTTTTTT

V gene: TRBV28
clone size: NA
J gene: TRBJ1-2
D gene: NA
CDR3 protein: CASSRVRGGVDQSYTF
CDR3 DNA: TGTGCCAGCAGCAGAGTGCGCGGGGGCGTTGATCAGAGCTACACCTTC

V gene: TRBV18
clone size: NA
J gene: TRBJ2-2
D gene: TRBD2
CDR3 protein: CASSTNVLAGGAGELFF
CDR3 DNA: TGTGCCAGCTCAACCAATGTACTAGCGGGAGGAGCCGGGGAGCTGTTTTTT

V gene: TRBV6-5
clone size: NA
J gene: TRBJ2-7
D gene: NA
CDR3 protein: CASRTSGSYEQYF
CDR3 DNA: TGTGCCAGCAGGACTAGTGGTTCCTACGAGCAGTACTTC

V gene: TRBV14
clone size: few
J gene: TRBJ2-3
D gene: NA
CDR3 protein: CASSSTYLDTQYF
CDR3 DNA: TGTGCCAGCAGCTCGACTTATTTAGATACGCAGTATTTT

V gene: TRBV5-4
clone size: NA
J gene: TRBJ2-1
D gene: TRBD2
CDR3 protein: CASSSYTSGRNEQFF
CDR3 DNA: TGTGCCAGCAGCTCATACACTAGCGGGAGGAATGAGCAGTTCTTC

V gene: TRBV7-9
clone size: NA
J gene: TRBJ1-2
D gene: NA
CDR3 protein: CASSLQGASGYTF
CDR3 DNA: TGTGCCAGCAGCTTACAAGGGGCGTCTGGCTACACCTTC

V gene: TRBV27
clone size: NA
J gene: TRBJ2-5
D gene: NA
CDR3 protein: CASSGRAQETQYF
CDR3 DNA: TGTGCCAGCAGTGGCAGGGCCCAAGAGACCCAGTACTTC

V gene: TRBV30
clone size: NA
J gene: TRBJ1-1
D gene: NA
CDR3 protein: CAWSRTATMNTEAFF
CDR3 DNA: TGTGCCTGGAGTAGGACAGCCACGATGAACACTGAAGCTTTCTTT

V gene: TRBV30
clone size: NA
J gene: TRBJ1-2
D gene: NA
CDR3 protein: CAWSVERYGYTF
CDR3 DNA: TGTGCCTGGAGTGTAGAGCGCTATGGCTACACCTTC

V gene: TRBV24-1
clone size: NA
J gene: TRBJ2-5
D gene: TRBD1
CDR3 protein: CATSDLPRDRVWETQYF
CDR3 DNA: TGTGCCACCAGTGATTTGCCCCGGGACAGGGTATGGGAGACCCAGTACTTC

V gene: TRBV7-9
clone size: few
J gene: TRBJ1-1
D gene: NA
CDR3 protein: CASSKQGNTEAFF
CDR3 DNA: TGTGCCAGCAGCAAACAGGGGAACACTGAAGCTTTCTTT

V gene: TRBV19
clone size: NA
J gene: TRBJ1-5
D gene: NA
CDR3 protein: CASRAARGPQHF
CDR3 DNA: TGTGCCAGTAGGGCGGCTCGGGGGCCCCAGCATTTT

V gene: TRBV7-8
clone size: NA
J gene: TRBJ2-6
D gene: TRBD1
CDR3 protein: CATGQGAQSSGANVLTF
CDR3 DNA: TGTGCCACGGGACAGGGGGCCCAAAGCTCTGGGGCCAACGTCCTGACTTTC

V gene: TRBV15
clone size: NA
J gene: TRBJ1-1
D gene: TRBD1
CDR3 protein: CATSIDRVRTEAFF
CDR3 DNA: TGTGCCACCAGCATTGACAGGGTAAGGACTGAAGCTTTCTTT

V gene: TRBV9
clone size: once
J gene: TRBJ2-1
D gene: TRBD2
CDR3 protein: CASSPPGSGRHNEQFF
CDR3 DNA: TGTGCCAGCAGCCCCCCGGGTAGCGGGAGGCACAATGAGCAGTTCTTC

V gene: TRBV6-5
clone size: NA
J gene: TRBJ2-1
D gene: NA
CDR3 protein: CASSYRGGDNEQFF
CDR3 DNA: TGTGCCAGCAGTTACCGGGGCGGGGACAATGAGCAGTTCTTC

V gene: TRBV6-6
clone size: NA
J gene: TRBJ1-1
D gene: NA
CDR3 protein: CASSYLMNTEAFF
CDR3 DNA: TGTGCCAGCAGTTACCTAATGAACACTGAAGCTTTCTTT

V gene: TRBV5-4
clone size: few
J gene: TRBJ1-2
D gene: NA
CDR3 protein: CASSLGGNYGYTF
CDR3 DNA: TGTGCCAGCAGCTTGGGCGGGAACTATGGCTACACCTTC

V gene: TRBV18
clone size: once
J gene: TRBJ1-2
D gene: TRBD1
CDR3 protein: CASSPDREGYGYTF
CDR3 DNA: TGTGCCAGCTCCCCGGACAGGGAGGGCTATGGCTACACCTTC

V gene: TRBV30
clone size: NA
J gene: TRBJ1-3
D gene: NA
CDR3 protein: CAWRSGGGNTIYF
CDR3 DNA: TGTGCCTGGAGGAGCGGGGGGGGAAACACCATATATTTT

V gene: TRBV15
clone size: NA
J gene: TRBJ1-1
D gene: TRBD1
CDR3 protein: CATSSGRGQGAFF
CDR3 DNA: TGTGCCACCAGCAGTGGAAGGGGACAGGGAGCTTTCTTT